These 8 T cell receptor beta chains share one sample of origin, sequenced in a study of shared clonotypes between healthy human individuals. TCRdb's table, derived via immunoSEQ multiplex PCR, lists solely in-frame clones and lacks some. The sample lists roughly 640,000 clones, around 67% occurring once. Source material: memory CD4+ T cells sorted from blood. Subset: CD45RA-negative fraction. These receptors all come from a young woman in good health.

The gene calls are TRBV7-6 and TRBJ2-1; D may be TRBD2 (8 bases). CDR3 length equals 14 residues. CDR1 is SGHVS, CDR2 FNYEAQ, per germline. V was trimmed by 6 bases and J by 8 bases, leaving 17 bases between them. The CDR3 DNA follows: TGTGCCAGCAGGGGGACAGCGGGAGCCCATGAGCAGTTCTTC. Its protein is CASRGTAGAHEQFF.

The V and J genes are TRBV27 and TRBJ2-1; TRBD2 agrees at 10 bases. The length of the CDR3 is 12 residues. Trimming cost V 4 bases and J 15 bases; bases outside gene matches: 6. The germline CDR1 and CDR2 sequences are MNHEY and SMNVEV (reference sequence). The CDR3 protein is CASSSSGSAAFF. CDR3 in DNA: TGTGCCAGCAGTTCTAGCGGGAGCGCCGCGTTCTTC.

J is TRBJ2-4 and V is TRBV28; no clear D gene. The CDR3 has 17 residues. V gave up 4 bases and J gave up 1 base, with 17 bases separating them. The germline V gene encodes CDR1 MDHEN and CDR2 SYDVKM. The CDR3 is CASSSISLPRAKNIQYF. The DNA of the CDR3 is TGTGCCAGCAGTTCAATCTCACTTCCGAGGGCCAAAAACATTCAGTACTTC.

The chain has TRBV6-5 and TRBJ1-2; D unresolved. Germline loops: CDR1 MNHEY, CDR2 SVGAGI. The CDR3 consists of 14 residues. V dropped 10 bases and J dropped 13 bases, with 28 bases sitting between them. The CDR3 DNA follows: TGTGCCACCCAGAATCAAGCGGCGGCCTCGCCGGCCACCTTC. It yields the protein CATQNQAAASPATF.

The chain carries TRBV28 and TRBJ2-1; 14 nucleotides agree with TRBD2. There are 19 residues in the CDR3. Germline assignment: CDR1 MDHEN and CDR2 SYDVKM. Trimming removed 4 bases from V and 4 bases from J; junction bases left unmatched: 12. The CDR3 protein is CASSSITGTSGRGYNEQFF. In nucleotides, the CDR3 is TGTGCCAGCAGTTCCATCACCGGGACTAGCGGGAGAGGATACAATGAGCAGTTCTTC.

This chain joins TRBV5-1 and TRBJ2-7; 8 bases align to TRBD1. CDR1 is SGHRS and CDR2 is YFSETQ in the germline V gene. This CDR3 comprises 15 residues. Trimming at V came to 0 bases and at J to 5 bases, leaving 7 bases not matched to a gene. The DNA of the CDR3 is TGCGCCAGCAGCTTGGCGGCAGGGGGCTCGAACGAGCAGTACTTC. This codes for CASSLAAGGSNEQYF.

The chain uses TRBV28 and TRBJ1-6; tentative D call: TRBD1 (6 bases). Germline CDR1 MDHEN, CDR2 SYDVKM. With 8 bases removed from V and 9 bases from J, the gap between germline ends came to 20 bases. The length of the CDR3 is 15 residues. The CDR3: CASRAGVMSGSPLHF. The CDR3 DNA follows: TGTGCCAGCCGGGCAGGGGTGATGTCAGGTTCACCCCTCCACTTT.

V and J are TRBV27 and TRBJ1-1, with D possibly matching TRBD1 (6 bases). The length of the CDR3 is 15 residues. The V gene's germline CDR1 is MNHEY and CDR2 SMNVEV (reference sequence). Trimming stripped 6 bases from V and 7 bases from J, with 21 bases between. This CDR3 is CASRPDRWDSDEAFF. The CDR3 DNA reads as TGTGCCAGCAGGCCCGACAGGTGGGATAGTGATGAAGCTTTCTTT.